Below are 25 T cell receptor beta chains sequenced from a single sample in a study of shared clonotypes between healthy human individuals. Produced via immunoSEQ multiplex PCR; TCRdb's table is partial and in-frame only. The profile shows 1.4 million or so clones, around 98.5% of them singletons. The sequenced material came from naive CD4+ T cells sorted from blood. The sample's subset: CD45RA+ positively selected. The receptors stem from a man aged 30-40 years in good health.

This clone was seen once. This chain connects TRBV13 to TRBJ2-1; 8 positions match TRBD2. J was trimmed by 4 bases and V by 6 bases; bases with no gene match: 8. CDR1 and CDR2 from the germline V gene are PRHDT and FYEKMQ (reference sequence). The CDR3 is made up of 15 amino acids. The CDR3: CASRRTSGLYNEQFF. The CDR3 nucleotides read TGTGCCAGCAGACGTACTAGCGGCCTATACAATGAGCAGTTCTTC.

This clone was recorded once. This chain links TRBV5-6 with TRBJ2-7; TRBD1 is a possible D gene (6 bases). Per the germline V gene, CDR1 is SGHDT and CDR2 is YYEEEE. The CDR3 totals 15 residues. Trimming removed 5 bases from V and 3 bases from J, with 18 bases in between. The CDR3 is CASSPEWTASYEQYF. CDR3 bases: TGTGCCAGCAGTCCAGAATGGACAGCAAGCTACGAGCAGTACTTC.

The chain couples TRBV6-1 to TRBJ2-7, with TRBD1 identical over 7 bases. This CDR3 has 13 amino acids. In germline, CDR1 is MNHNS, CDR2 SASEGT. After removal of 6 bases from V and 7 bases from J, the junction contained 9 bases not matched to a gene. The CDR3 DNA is TGTGCCAGCAGCGAGGGACAGCGGCGAGAGCAGTACTTC. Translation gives CASSEGQRREQYF.

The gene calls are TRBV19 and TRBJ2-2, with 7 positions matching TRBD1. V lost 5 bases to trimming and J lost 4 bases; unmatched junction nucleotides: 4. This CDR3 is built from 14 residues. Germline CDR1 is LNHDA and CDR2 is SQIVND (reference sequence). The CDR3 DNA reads TGTGCCAGTAGTCTGACAGGGACCACCGGGGAGCTGTTTTTT. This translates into CASSLTGTTGELFF.

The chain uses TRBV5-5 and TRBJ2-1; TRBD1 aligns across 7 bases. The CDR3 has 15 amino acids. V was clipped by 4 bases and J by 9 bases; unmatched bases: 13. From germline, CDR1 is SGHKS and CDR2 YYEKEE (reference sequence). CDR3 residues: CASSNPTGIVSEQFF. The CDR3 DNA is TGTGCCAGCAGCAACCCGACAGGGATCGTCTCTGAGCAGTTCTTC. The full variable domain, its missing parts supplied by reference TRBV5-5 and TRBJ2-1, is DAGVTQSPTHLIKTRGQQVTLRCSPISGHKSVSWYQQVLGQGPQFIFQYYEKEERGRGNFPDRFSARQFPNYSSELNVNALLLGDSALYLCASSNPTGIVSEQFFGPGTRLTVL.

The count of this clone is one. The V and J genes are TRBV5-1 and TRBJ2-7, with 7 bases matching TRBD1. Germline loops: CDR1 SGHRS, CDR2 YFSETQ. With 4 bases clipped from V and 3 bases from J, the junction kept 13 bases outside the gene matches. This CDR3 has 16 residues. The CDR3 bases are TGCGCCAGCAGCACCCACCTGACAGGGTCCGGCTACGAGCAGTACTTC. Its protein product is CASSTHLTGSGYEQYF.

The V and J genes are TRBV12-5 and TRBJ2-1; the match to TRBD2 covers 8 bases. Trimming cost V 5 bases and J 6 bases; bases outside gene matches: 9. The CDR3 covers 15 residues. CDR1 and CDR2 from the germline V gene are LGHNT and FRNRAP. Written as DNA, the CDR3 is TGTGCTAGTGGTGGTGGGACTAGACCCAGCAATGAGCAGTTCTTC. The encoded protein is CASGGGTRPSNEQFF.

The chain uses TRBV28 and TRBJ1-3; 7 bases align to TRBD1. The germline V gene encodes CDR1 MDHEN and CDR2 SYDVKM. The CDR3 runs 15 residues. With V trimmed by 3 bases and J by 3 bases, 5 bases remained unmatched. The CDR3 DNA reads TGTGCCAGCAGTTTTCGGACAGGAAATGGAAACACCATATATTTT. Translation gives CASSFRTGNGNTIYF.

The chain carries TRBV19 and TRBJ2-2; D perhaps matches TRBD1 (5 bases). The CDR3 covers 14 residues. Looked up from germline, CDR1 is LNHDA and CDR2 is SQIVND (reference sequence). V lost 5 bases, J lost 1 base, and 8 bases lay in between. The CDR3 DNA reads TGTGCCAGTAGTCTCAGGGTGAACACCGGGGAGCTGTTTTTT. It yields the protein CASSLRVNTGELFF.

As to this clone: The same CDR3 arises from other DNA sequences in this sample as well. The CDR3 DNA follows: TGCAGCGCTCGACAGGGTCAAGAGACCCAGTACTTC. Translating it yields CSARQGQETQYF. The V gene is TRBV29-1, the J gene TRBJ2-5; 7 nucleotides match TRBD1. The germline V gene encodes CDR1 SQVTM and CDR2 ANQGSEA. V gave up 7 bases and J gave up 2 bases; unmatched junction bases: 4. This CDR3 has 12 amino acids.

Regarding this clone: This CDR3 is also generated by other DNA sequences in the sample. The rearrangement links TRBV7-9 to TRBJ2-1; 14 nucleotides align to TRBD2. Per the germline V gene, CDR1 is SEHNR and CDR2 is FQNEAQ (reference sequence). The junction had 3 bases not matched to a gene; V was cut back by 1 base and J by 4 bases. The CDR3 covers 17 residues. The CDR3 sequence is CASSLGGLAGEYNEQFF. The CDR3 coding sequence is TGTGCCAGCAGCTTAGGGGGACTAGCGGGGGAATACAATGAGCAGTTCTTC.

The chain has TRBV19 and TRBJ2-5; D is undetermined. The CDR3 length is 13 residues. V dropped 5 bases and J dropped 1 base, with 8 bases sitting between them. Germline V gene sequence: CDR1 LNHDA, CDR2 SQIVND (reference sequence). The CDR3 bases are TGTGCCAGTAGTCCGCGGACCCAAGAGACCCAGTACTTC. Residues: CASSPRTQETQYF.

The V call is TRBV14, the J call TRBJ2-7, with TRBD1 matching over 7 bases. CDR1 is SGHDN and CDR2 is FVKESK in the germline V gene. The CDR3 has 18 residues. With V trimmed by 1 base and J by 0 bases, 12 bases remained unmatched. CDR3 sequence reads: CASSQGPDRDPSSYEQYF. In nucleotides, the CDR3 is TGTGCCAGCAGCCAAGGTCCCGACAGGGATCCTTCCTCCTACGAGCAGTACTTC.

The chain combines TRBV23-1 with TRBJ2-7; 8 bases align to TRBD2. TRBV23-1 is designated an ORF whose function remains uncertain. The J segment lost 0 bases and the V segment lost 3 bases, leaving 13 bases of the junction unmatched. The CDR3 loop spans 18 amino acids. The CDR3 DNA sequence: TGCGCCAGCAGTCACTGGCGGGGTAGCGGGACGTACTCCTACGAGCAGTACTTC. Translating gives CASSHWRGSGTYSYEQYF.

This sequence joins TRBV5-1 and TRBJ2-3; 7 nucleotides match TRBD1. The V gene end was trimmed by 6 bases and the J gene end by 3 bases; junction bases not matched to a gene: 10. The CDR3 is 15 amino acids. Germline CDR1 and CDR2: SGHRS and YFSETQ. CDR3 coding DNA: TGCGCCAGCAAGCGACAGGGTATGATGACAGATACGCAGTATTTT. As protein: CASKRQGMMTDTQYF.

The CDR3 bases are TGCGCCAGCAGCTCCGAGGGAACCTACGAGCAGTACTTC. Amino acid sequence: CASSSEGTYEQYF. The V call is TRBV5-1, the J call TRBJ2-7; D is possibly TRBD2 (5 bases). The germline V gene has CDR1 SGHRS and CDR2 YFSETQ. The length of the CDR3 is 13 residues. The ends were cut back, 3 bases at V and 2 bases at J, with 9 bases in the middle.

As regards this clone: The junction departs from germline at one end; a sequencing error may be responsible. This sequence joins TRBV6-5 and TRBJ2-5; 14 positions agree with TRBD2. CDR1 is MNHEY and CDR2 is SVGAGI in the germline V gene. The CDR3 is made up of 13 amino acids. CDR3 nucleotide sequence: TGTGCCAGCAGTTACGGGACTAGCGGGAGTAGGGACTTC. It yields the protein CASSYGTSGSRDF.

The CDR3 DNA is TGTGCCAGCAGCTTCTTTACCGGGACAGGAGCTCTTAATGAAAAACTGTTTTTT. As protein: CASSFFTGTGALNEKLFF. The chain joins TRBV11-3 to TRBJ1-4; 8 bases agree with TRBD1. J was trimmed by 4 bases and V by 3 bases; bases with no gene match: 13. The germline gives CDR1 SGHNT, CDR2 YENEEA. The CDR3 contains 18 residues.

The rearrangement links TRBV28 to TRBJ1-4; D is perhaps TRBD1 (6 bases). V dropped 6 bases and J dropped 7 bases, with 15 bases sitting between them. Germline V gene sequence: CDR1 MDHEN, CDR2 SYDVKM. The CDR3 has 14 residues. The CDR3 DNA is TGTGCCAGCAGCCGGGGGCGCAGGGCTGAAAAACTGTTTTTT. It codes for CASSRGRRAEKLFF.

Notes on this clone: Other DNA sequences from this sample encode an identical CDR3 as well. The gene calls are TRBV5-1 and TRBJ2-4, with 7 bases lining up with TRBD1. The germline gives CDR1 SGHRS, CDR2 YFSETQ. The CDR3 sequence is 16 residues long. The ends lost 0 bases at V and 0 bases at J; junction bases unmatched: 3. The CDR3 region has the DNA TGCGCCAGCAGCTTGGCGACAGGGCTAGCCAAAAACATTCAGTACTTC. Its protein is CASSLATGLAKNIQYF.

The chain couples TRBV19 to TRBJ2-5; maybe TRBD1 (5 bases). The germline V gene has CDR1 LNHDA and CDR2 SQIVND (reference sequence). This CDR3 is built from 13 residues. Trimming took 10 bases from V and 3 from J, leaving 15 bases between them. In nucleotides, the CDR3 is TGTGCCACCTCAGGGTGGGTAAAAGAGACCCAGTACTTC. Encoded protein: CATSGWVKETQYF.

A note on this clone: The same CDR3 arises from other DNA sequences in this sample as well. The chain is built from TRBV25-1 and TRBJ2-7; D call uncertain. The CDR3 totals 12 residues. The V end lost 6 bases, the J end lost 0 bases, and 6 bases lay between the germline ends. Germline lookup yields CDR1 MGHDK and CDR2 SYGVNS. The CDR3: CASRLDSYEQYF. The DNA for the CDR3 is TGTGCCAGCAGACTGGACTCCTACGAGCAGTACTTC.

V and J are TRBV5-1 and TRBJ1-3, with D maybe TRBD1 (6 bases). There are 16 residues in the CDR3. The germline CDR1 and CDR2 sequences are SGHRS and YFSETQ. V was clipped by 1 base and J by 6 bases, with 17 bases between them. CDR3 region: CASSLSPQGAQNTIYF. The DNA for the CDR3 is TGCGCCAGCAGCTTGTCCCCACAGGGCGCTCAAAACACCATATATTTT.

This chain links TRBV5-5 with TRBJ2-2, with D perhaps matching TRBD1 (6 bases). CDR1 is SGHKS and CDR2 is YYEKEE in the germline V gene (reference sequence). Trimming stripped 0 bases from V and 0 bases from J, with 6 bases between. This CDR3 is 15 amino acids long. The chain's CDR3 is CASSLAGANTGELFF. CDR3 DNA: TGTGCCAGCAGCTTGGCAGGGGCGAACACCGGGGAGCTGTTTTTT.

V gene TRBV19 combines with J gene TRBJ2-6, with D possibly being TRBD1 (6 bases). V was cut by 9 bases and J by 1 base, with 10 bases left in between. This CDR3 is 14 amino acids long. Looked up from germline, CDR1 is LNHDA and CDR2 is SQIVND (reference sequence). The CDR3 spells CASNTGSGANVLTF. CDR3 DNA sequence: TGTGCCAGCAATACAGGGTCTGGGGCCAACGTCCTGACTTTC.